This record looks at one T cell receptor beta chain sequence and its context. The data derive from a study of blood T cell repertoires in COVID-19. Study as a whole: Both acute and convalescent COVID-19 samples were obtained from the United States, Italy and Spain. PBMCs, B-cell-depleted T cells, or T cells provided the cDNA or gDNA that made up the material.

As processed by the authors: Reference gene primer amplification in the assay estimated nucleated cell counts. The assay was immunoSEQ multiplex PCR, and TCRdb's table has in-frame clones only and misses some. V and J calls and clone size follow that table, whereas D and trimming were derived from the DNA. The sample has some 210,000 clones; about 91% are singletons. CDR3 length: 12 residues. Trimming took off 4 bases at V and 4 bases at J, with 7 bases between the two ends. Germline loops: CDR1 SNHLY, CDR2 FYNNEI. The receptor was derived from a woman in her thirties or forties with acute or convalescent COVID-19. The V and J genes are TRBV2 and TRBJ1-1; D possibly corresponds to TRBD1 (6 bases). Source material: peripheral blood. The CDR3 sequence is CASSVGGTEAFF. In DNA, the CDR3 is TGTGCCAGCAGTGTAGGGGGCACTGAAGCTTTCTTT.